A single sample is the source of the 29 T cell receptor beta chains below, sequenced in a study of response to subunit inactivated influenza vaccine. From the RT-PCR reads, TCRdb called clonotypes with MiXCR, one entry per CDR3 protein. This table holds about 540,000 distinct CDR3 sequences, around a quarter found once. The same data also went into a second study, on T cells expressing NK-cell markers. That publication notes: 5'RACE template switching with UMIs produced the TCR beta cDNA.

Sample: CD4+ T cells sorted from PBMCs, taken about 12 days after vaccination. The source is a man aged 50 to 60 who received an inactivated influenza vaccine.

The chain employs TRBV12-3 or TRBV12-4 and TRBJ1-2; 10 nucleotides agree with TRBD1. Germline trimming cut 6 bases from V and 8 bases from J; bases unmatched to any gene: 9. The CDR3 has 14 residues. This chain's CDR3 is CASRIGTGVGGYTF. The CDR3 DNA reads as TGTGCCAGCAGGATAGGGACAGGGGTCGGCGGCTACACCTTC.

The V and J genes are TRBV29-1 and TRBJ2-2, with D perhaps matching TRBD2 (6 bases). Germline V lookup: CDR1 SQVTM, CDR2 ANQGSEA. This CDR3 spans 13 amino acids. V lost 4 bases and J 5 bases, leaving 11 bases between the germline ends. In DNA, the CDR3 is TGCAGCGTTGCTGGGACTCCGACCGGGGAGCTGTTTTTT. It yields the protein CSVAGTPTGELFF.

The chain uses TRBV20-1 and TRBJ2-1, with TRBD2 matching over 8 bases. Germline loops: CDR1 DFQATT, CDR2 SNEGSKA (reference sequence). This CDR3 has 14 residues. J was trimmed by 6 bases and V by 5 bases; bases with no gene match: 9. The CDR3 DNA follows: TGCAGTGCTTTAGGACTAGCATCACCCAATGAGCAGTTCTTC. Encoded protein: CSALGLASPNEQFF.

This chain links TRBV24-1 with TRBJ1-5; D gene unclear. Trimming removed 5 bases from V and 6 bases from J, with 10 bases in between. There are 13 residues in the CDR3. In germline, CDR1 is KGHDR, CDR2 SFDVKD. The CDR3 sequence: CATSAPGSQPQHF. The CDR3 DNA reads TGTGCCACCAGTGCTCCGGGGAGTCAGCCCCAGCATTTT.

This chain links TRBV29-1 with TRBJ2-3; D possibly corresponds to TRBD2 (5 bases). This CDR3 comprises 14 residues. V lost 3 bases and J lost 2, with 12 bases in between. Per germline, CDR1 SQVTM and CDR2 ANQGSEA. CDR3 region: CSVDPGSLTDTQYF. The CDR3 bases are TGCAGCGTTGACCCGGGGTCGCTCACAGATACGCAGTATTTT.

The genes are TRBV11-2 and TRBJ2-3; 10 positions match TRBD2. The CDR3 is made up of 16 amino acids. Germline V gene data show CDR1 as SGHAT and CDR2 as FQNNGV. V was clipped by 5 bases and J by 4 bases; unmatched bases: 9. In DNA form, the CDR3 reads TGTGCCAGCAGCCCATCTATAGCGGGAGGCTCAGATACGCAGTATTTT. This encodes CASSPSIAGGSDTQYF.

CDR3 amino acids: CASSHNQTRRSHEQYF. DNA of the CDR3: TGTGCCAGCAGCCATAATCAAACGAGGAGGTCCCACGAGCAGTACTTC. J is TRBJ2-7 and V is TRBV14, with a possible D match to TRBD2 (5 bases). V dropped 3 bases and J dropped 5 bases, with 20 bases sitting between them. Germline values: CDR1 SGHDN, CDR2 FVKESK. This CDR3 has 16 amino acids.

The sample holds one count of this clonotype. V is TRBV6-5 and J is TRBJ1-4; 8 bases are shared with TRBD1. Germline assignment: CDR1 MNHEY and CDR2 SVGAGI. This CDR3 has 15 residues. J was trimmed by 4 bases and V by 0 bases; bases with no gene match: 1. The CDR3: CASSYSGQVNEKLFF. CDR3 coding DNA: TGTGCCAGCAGTTACTCGGGACAGGTTAATGAAAAACTGTTTTTT.

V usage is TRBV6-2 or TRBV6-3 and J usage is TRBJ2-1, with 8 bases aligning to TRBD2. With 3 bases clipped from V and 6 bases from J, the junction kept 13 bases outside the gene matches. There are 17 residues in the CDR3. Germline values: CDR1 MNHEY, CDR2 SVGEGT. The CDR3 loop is CASSYSLVASGFNEQFF. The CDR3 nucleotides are TGTGCCAGCAGTTATTCCCTTGTGGCTAGCGGGTTCAATGAGCAGTTCTTC.

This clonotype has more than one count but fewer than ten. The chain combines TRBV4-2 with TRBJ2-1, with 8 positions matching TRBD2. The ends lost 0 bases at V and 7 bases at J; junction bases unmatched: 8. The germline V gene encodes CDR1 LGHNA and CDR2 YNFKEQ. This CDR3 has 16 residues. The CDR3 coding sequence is TGTGCCAGCAGCCAAGAATACAGCGGGGGCTTAAATGAGCAGTTCTTC. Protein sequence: CASSQEYSGGLNEQFF.

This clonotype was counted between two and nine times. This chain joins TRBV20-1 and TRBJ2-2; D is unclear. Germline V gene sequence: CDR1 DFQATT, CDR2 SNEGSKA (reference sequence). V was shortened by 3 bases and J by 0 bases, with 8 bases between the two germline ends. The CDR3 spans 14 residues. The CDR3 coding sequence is TGCAGTGCTAGTGGACGGCCGAACACCGGGGAGCTGTTTTTT. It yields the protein CSASGRPNTGELFF.

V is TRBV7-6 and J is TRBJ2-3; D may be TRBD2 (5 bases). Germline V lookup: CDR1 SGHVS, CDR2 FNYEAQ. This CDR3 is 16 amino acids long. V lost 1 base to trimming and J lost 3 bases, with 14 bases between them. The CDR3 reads CASSLGAGQKTDTQYF. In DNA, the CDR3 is TGTGCCAGCAGCTTAGGTGCGGGCCAGAAAACAGATACGCAGTATTTT.

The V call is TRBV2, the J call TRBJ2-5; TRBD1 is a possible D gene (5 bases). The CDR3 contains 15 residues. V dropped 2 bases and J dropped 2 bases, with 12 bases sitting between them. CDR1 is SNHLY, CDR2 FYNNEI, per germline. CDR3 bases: TGTGCCAGCAGTGAACTCGGTGCAGGGCAAGAGACCCAGTACTTC. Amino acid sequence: CASSELGAGQETQYF. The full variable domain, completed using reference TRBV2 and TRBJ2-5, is EPEVTQTPSHQVTQMGQEVILRCVPISNHLYFYWYRQILGQKVEFLVSFYNNEISEKSEIFDDQFSVERPDGSNFTLKIRSTKLEDSAMYFCASSELGAGQETQYFGPGTRLLVL.

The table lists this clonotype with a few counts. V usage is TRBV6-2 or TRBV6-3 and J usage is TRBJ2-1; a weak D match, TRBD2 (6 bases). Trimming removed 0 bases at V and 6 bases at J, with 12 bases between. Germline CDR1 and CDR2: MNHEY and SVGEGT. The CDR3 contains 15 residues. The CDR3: CASSYSILAGNEQFF. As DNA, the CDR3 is TGTGCCAGCAGTTACTCGATACTAGCAGGCAATGAGCAGTTCTTC.

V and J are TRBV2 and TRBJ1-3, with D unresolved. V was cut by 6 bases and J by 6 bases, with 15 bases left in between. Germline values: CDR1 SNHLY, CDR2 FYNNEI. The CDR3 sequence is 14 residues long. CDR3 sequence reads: CASRETVPLNTIYF. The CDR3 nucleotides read TGTGCCAGCAGGGAGACCGTCCCTTTAAACACCATATATTTT.

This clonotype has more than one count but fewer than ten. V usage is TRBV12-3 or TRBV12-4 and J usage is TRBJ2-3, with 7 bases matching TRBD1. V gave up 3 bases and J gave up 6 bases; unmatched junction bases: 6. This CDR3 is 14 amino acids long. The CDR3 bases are TGTGCCAGCAGTTTTGGTCAGGGGGTTGATACGCAGTATTTT. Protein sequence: CASSFGQGVDTQYF.

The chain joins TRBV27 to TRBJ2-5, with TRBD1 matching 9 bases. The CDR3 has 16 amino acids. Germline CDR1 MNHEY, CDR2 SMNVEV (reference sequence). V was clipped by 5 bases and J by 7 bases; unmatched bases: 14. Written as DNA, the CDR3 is TGTGCCAGCAGTACACAGGGACAGGGTGCACGGGGGACCCAGTACTTC. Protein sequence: CASSTQGQGARGTQYF.

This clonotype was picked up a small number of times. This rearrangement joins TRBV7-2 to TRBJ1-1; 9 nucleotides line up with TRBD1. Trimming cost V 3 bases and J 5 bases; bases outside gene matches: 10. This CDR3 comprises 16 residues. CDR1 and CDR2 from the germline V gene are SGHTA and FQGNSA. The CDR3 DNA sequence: TGTGCCAGCAGCTTGGTCGGACAGGGGAGTAGTACTGAAGCTTTCTTT. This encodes CASSLVGQGSSTEAFF.

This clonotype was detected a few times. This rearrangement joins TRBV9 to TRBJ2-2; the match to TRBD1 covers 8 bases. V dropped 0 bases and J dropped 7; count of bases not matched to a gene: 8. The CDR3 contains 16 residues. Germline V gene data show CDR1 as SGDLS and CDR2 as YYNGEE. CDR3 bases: TGTGCCAGCAGCGTAGACCCAGGGGGCAACGGCGGGGAGCTGTTTTTT. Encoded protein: CASSVDPGGNGGELFF.

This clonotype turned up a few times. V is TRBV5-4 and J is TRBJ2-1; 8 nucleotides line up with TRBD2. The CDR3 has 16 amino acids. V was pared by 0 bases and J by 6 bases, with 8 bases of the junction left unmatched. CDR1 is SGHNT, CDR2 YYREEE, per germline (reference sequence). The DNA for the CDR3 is TGTGCCAGCAGCTTGGTTGGGCTAGCGGGTCGCAATGAGCAGTTCTTC. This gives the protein CASSLVGLAGRNEQFF.

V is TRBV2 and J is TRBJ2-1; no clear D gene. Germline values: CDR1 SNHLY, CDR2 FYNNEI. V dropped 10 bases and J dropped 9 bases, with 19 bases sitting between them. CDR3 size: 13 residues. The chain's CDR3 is CATGEGIYSEQFF. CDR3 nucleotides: TGTGCCACCGGAGAAGGGATCTATTCTGAGCAGTTCTTC.

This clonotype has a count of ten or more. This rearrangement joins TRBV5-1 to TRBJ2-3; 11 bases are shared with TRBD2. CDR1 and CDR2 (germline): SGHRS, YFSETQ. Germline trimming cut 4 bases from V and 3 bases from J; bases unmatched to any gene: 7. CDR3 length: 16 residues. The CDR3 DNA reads TGCGCCAGCAGCCTCCCGACTAGCGGGACTACAGATACGCAGTATTTT. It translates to CASSLPTSGTTDTQYF.

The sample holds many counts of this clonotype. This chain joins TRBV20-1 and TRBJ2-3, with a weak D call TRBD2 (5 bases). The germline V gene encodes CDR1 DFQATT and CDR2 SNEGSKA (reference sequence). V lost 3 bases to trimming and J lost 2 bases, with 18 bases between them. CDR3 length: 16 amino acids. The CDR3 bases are TGCAGTGCTAGCCCCATCGGGCGGGTATCCACAGATACGCAGTATTTT. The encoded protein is CSASPIGRVSTDTQYF.

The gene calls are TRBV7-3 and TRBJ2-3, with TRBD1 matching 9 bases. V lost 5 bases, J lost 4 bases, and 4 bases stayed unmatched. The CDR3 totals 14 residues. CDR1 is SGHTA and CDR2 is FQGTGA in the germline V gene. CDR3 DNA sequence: TGTGCCAGCAGCCGTACAGGGGGCCCAGATACGCAGTATTTT. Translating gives CASSRTGGPDTQYF.

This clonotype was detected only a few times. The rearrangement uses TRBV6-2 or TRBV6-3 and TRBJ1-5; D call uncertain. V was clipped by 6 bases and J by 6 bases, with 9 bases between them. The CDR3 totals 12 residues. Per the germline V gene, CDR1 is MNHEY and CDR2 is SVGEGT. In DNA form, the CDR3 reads TGTGCCAGCAGCTGGGTCCTTCAGCCCCAGCATTTT. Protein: CASSWVLQPQHF.

The CDR3 reads CASSPIGLYEQYF. The CDR3 DNA sequence: TGTGCCAGTAGTCCAATCGGGCTCTACGAGCAGTACTTC. V usage is TRBV19 and J usage is TRBJ2-7; no reliable D call. V was cut by 5 bases and J by 3 bases, with 11 bases left in between. Germline V gene sequence: CDR1 LNHDA, CDR2 SQIVND (reference sequence). The CDR3 is 13 amino acids.

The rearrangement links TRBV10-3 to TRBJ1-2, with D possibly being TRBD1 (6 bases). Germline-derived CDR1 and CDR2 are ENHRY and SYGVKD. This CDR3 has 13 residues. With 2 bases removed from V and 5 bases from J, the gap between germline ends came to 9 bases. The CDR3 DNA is TGTGCCATCAGTGAGGTGACAGGATATGGCTACACCTTC. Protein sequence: CAISEVTGYGYTF.

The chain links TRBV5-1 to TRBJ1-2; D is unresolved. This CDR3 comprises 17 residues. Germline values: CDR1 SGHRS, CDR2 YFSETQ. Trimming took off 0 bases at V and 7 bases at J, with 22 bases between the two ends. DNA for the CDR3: TGCGCCAGCAGCTTGGCCAAGGTCCAGATTCTACCCTTTGGCTACACCTTC. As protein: CASSLAKVQILPFGYTF. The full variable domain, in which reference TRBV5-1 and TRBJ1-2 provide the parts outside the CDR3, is KAGVTQTPRYLIKTRGQQVTLSCSPISGHRSVSWYQQTPGQGLQFLFEYFSETQRNKGNFPGRFSGRQFSNSRSEMNVSTLELGDSALYLCASSLAKVQILPFGYTFGSGTRLTVV.

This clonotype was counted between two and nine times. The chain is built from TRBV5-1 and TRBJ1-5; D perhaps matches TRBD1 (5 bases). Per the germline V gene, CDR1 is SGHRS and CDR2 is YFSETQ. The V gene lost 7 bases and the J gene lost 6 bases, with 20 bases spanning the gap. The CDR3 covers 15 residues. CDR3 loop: CASLLWAGNFQPQHF. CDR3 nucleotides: TGCGCCAGCCTCCTCTGGGCAGGGAACTTTCAGCCCCAGCATTTT.